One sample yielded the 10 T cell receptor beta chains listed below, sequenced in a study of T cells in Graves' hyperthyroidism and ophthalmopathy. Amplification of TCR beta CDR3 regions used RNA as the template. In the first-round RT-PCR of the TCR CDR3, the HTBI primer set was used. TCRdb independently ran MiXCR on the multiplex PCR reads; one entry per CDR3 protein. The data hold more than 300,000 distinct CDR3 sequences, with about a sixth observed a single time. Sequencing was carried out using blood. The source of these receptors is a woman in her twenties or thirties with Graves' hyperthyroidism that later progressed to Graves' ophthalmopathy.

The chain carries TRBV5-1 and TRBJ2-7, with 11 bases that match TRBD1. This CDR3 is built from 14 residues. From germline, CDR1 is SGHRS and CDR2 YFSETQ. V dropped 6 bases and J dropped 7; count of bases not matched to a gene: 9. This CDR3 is CASNSGQGAEEQYF. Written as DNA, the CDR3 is TGCGCCAGCAACTCCGGACAGGGGGCTGAAGAGCAGTACTTC.

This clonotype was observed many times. The CDR3 DNA is TGTGCCAGCAGCTTAGATCGCTCGCGGGCTTTCTTT. Its translation: CASSLDRSRAFF. The chain has TRBV11-2 and TRBJ1-1; no reliable D call. Deletions cut 0 bases from V and 11 bases from J, with 10 bases between. Per germline, CDR1 SGHAT and CDR2 FQNNGV. The CDR3 sequence is 12 residues long.

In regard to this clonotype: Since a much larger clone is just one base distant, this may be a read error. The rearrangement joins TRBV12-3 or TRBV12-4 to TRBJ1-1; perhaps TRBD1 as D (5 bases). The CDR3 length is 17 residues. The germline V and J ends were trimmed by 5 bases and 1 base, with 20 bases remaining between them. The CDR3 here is CASSPLSGERENTEAFF. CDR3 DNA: TGTGCCAGCAGTCCCCTATCGGGGGAGCGGGAGAACACTGAAGCTTTCTTT.

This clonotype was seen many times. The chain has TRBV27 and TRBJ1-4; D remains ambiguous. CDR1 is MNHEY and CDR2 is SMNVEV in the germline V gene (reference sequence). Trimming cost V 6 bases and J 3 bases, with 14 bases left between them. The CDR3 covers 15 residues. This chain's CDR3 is CASRPGMVANEKLFF. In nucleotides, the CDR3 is TGTGCCAGCAGACCGGGAATGGTAGCTAATGAAAAACTGTTTTTT.

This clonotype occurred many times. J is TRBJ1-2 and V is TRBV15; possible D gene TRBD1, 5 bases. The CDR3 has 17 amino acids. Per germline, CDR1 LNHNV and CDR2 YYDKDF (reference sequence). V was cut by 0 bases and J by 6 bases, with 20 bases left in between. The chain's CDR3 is CATSRDRWGSGKDGYTF. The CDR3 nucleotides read TGTGCCACCAGCAGAGATAGGTGGGGCTCCGGGAAGGATGGCTACACCTTC.

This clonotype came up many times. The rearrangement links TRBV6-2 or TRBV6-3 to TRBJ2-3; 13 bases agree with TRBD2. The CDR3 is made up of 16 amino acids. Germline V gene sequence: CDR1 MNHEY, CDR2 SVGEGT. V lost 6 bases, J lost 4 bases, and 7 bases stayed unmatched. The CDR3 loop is CASRRTSGRGADTQYF. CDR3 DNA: TGTGCCAGCAGGCGGACTAGCGGGAGAGGGGCAGATACGCAGTATTTT.

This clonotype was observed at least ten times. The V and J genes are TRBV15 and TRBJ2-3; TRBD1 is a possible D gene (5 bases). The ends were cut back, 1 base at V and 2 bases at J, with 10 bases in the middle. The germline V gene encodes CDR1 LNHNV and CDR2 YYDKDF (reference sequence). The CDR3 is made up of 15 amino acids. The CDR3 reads CATSRGAGNTDTQYF. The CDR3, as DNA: TGTGCCACCAGCAGAGGGGCAGGGAACACAGATACGCAGTATTTT.

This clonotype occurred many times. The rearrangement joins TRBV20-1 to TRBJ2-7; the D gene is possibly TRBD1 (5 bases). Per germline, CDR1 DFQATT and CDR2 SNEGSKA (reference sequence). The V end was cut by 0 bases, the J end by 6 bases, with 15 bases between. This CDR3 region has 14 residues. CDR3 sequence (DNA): TGCAGTGCTAGAGATTGGCAGGGTAAGGCCGAGCAGTACTTC. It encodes CSARDWQGKAEQYF.

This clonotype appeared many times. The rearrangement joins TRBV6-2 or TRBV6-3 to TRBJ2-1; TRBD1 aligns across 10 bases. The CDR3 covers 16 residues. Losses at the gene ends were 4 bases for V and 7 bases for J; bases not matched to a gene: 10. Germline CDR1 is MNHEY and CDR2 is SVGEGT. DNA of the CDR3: TGTGCCAGCAGTTTCGTAGGACAGGGGGACGTGAATGAGCAGTTCTTC. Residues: CASSFVGQGDVNEQFF.

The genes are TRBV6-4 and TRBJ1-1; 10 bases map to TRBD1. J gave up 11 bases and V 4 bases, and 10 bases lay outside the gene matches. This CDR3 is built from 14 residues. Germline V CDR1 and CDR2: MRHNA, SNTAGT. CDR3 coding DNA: TGTGCCAGCAGTGGGGGGACAGGGGTGTCGCATGCTTTCTTT. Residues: CASSGGTGVSHAFF.